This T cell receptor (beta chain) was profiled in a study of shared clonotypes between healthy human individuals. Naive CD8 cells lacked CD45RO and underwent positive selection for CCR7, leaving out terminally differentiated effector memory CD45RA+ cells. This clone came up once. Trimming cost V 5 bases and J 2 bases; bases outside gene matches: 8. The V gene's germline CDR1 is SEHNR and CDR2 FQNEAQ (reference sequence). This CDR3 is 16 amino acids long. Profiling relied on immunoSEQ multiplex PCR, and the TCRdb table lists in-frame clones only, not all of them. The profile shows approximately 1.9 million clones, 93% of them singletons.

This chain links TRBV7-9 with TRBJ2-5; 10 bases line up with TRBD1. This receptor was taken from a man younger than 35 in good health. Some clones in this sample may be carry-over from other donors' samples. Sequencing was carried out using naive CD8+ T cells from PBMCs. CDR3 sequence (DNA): TGTGCCAGCAGCCAGCTTTGGGACAGGGGTCAAGAGACCCAGTACTTC. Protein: CASSQLWDRGQETQYF.